Presented here are 11 T cell receptor beta chains from one specimen sequenced in a study of cytomegalovirus exposure and HLA in healthy donors. Using immunoSEQ multiplex PCR, the repertoire was profiled, and TCRdb retains in-frame clones only, with some absent. The data show about 120,000 clones, with 75% to 90% seen just once and 4% to 5.5% held by the top ten. Specimen: PBMCs. The source of these receptors is a young man in good health and CMV-seropositive.

This clone has at least ten counts. The chain recombines TRBV27 with TRBJ2-1; 7 nucleotides match TRBD1. CDR1 is MNHEY, CDR2 SMNVEV, per germline (reference sequence). Trimming removed 4 bases from V and 12 bases from J; junction bases left unmatched: 6. The CDR3 loop spans 12 amino acids. The CDR3 loop is CASSSPTGLQFF. In DNA, the CDR3 is TGTGCCAGCAGTTCCCCGACAGGGTTGCAGTTCTTC.

The V and J genes are TRBV10-3 and TRBJ2-7; 7 bases are a match to TRBD1. V shed 5 bases, J shed 3 bases, and the junction held 16 bases outside the gene matches. Germline V CDR1 and CDR2: ENHRY, SYGVKD. The CDR3 is 17 residues long. This CDR3 reads CAISPSHGTVAVYEQYF. DNA for the CDR3: TGTGCCATCAGTCCCTCTCACGGGACAGTTGCGGTCTACGAGCAGTACTTC.

The chain employs TRBV6-1 and TRBJ1-2; 7 bases match TRBD1. The CDR3 is 17 residues long. Trimming cost V 5 bases and J 4 bases; bases outside gene matches: 16. Germline CDR1 reads MNHNS; CDR2 reads SASEGT. The CDR3 DNA sequence: TGTGCCAGCAGTCAAGGGGACAGAGCTTCCCTCCTCTATGGCTACACCTTC. This gives the protein CASSQGDRASLLYGYTF.

The chain combines TRBV19 with TRBJ2-5, with 12 bases lining up with TRBD2. This CDR3 region has 16 residues. The ends lost 6 bases at V and 2 bases at J; junction bases unmatched: 7. The V gene's germline CDR1 is LNHDA and CDR2 SQIVND (reference sequence). The DNA of the CDR3 is TGTGCCAGTAGCGAACTAGCGGGGGGCGTTCAAGAGACCCAGTACTTC. This sequence encodes CASSELAGGVQETQYF.

V usage is TRBV30 and J usage is TRBJ1-2; 8 positions agree with TRBD1. The CDR3 extends over 12 amino acids. Losses at the gene ends were 3 bases for V and 13 bases for J; bases not matched to a gene: 10. CDR1 is GTSNPN and CDR2 is SVGIG in the germline V gene (reference sequence). The CDR3 region has the DNA TGTGCCTGGAGCGCCGTCTCGACAGGGGCCACCTTC. As protein: CAWSAVSTGATF.

The chain employs TRBV4-1 and TRBJ2-7, with 7 bases fitting TRBD2. V shed 0 bases, J shed 5 bases, and the junction held 7 bases outside the gene matches. This CDR3 has 15 amino acids. Germline V gene lookup returns CDR1 MGHRA and CDR2 YSYEKL. The CDR3 region is CASSQDEGLLNEQYF. CDR3 coding DNA: TGCGCCAGCAGCCAAGATGAGGGACTATTGAACGAGCAGTACTTC.

The chain links TRBV11-1 to TRBJ1-1; TRBD1 is a possible D gene (6 bases). Trimming took 5 bases from V and 7 from J, leaving 20 bases between them. This CDR3 contains 15 residues. In germline, CDR1 is SGHAT, CDR2 FQDESV (reference sequence). CDR3 nucleotides: TGTGCCAGCAGCCCCCGACAGGAACGGTACCTTGAAGCTTTCTTT. The encoded protein is CASSPRQERYLEAFF.

The chain couples TRBV6-1 to TRBJ1-6; D is ambiguous. The germline V gene has CDR1 MNHNS and CDR2 SASEGT. There are 15 residues in the CDR3. Trimming took off 5 bases at V and 6 bases at J, with 14 bases between the two ends. The CDR3 bases are TGTGCCAGCAGTAGACAAGATGGGAGTAATTCACCCCTCCACTTT. Protein: CASSRQDGSNSPLHF.

The J gene is TRBJ2-7, the V gene TRBV6-4; the D gene is possibly TRBD1 (5 bases). The CDR3 consists of 13 residues. CDR1 and CDR2 from the germline V gene are MRHNA and SNTAGT. With 5 bases removed from V and 5 bases from J, the gap between germline ends came to 13 bases. The CDR3 sequence: CASSYRTDDEQYF. The CDR3 DNA sequence: TGTGCCAGCAGTTACAGGACCGATGACGAGCAGTACTTC.

V is TRBV7-2 and J is TRBJ1-5, with D possibly being TRBD1 (6 bases). Germline V lookup: CDR1 SGHTA, CDR2 FQGNSA. V lost 2 bases and J lost 2, with 7 bases in between. CDR3 size: 14 residues. The CDR3 sequence: CASSLPGGNQPQHF. The CDR3 nucleotides are TGTGCCAGCAGCTTACCAGGGGGCAATCAGCCCCAGCATTTT.

The genes are TRBV27 and TRBJ2-7; TRBD1 aligns across 7 bases. The germline V gene has CDR1 MNHEY and CDR2 SMNVEV (reference sequence). J gave up 6 bases and V 9 bases, and 11 bases lay outside the gene matches. The CDR3 sequence is 13 residues long. CDR3 sequence (DNA): TGTGCCAGTTCTCGACAGGGTATAGGCGAGCAGTACTTC. Protein product: CASSRQGIGEQYF.